Following are 4 T cell receptor beta chains from one sample sequenced in a study of regulatory T cells in long-lasting Graves disease. The sample's time point: newly diagnosed GD, antithyroid drugs for less than 3 months. RNA extracted from PBMCs served as the sequencing template. HTBI primers from iRepertoire and Arm-PCR of CDR3 regions yielded the TCR beta libraries. TCRdb analysed the multiplex PCR reads with MiXCR anew, one entry per CDR3 protein. Of 400,000 to 500,000 distinct CDR3 sequences listed, under 15% are singletons. These data were also filed under a second study, of T cells in Graves' hyperthyroidism and ophthalmopathy.

Sequences were derived from peripheral blood mononuclear cells (PBMCs), sampled at new diagnosis, from a patient treated with antithyroid drugs. These receptors all come from a woman in her 30s with Graves disease.

This clonotype has a count of ten or more. This chain joins TRBV3-1 and TRBJ2-4; D perhaps matches TRBD2 (6 bases). CDR1 is LGHDT and CDR2 is YNNKEL in the germline V gene (reference sequence). The V and J ends lost 4 bases and 4 bases respectively, with 14 bases between them. The CDR3 covers 15 residues. The CDR3 spells CASSPSGSGKNIQYF. The CDR3 DNA reads TGTGCCAGCAGCCCCTCAGGAAGCGGGAAAAACATTCAGTACTTC. The full variable domain, rest sourced from reference TRBV3-1 and TRBJ2-4, is DTAVSQTPKYLVTQMGNDKSIKCEQNLGHDTMYWYKQDSKKFLKIMFSYNNKELIINETVPNRFSPKSPDKAHLNLHINSLELGDSAVYFCASSPSGSGKNIQYFGAGTRLSVL.

In its sample, this clonotype was seen many times. The J gene is TRBJ2-7, the V gene TRBV12-3 or TRBV12-4; TRBD1 matches 9 bases. CDR3 size: 14 residues. J was trimmed by 7 bases and V by 5 bases; bases with no gene match: 9. DNA of the CDR3: TGTGCCAGCAGTCTGGGACAGGGCACAAGGGAGCAGTACTTC. Protein sequence: CASSLGQGTREQYF.

This clonotype appeared many times. This rearrangement joins TRBV12-3 or TRBV12-4 to TRBJ2-7; D may match TRBD1 or TRBD2 (5 bases each). The CDR3 consists of 15 residues. Trimming pared 6 bases from V and 2 bases from J, leaving 17 bases between. As DNA, the CDR3 is TGTGCCAGCAGGTCCGTGGGGACCCAAGCCTACGAGCAGTACTTC. Its protein is CASRSVGTQAYEQYF.

At least ten counts were recorded for this clonotype. The genes are TRBV7-9 and TRBJ2-7, with 9 bases that match TRBD1. J lost 7 bases, V lost 8 bases, and 12 bases had no gene match. The germline gives CDR1 SEHNR, CDR2 FQNEAQ (reference sequence). This CDR3 is built from 14 residues. The CDR3 here is CASRAGTGIQEQYF. CDR3 in DNA: TGTGCCAGCCGTGCCGGGACAGGGATTCAGGAGCAGTACTTC.